This record covers a single T cell receptor beta chain. The entry originates in a study of blood T cell repertoires in COVID-19. Turning to the study itself: Samples representing acute and convalescent COVID-19 were sourced from the United States, Italy and Spain.

In the authors' methods: Reference gene primer amplification gave nucleated cell count estimates. Sequencing used immunoSEQ multiplex PCR; TCRdb keeps in-frame clones, though not all of them. From that table come the V and J calls and clone size; the DNA was used to work out D and trimming. The sample gives 100,000 to 150,000 clones, more than 75% of which show up once; approximately 10% is in the top ten. Per the germline V gene, CDR1 is SNHLY and CDR2 is FYNNEI. The ends were cut back, 3 bases at V and 0 bases at J, with 12 bases in the middle. This CDR3 has 16 amino acids. The sequenced sample consisted of peripheral blood. The clonotype originates from a woman between 65 and 79 years old with COVID-19, enrolled during active disease. The gene calls are TRBV2 and TRBJ1-5; D remains ambiguous. The chain's CDR3 is CASSERQTNSNQPQHF. CDR3 DNA: TGTGCCAGCAGTGAGCGGCAAACTAATAGCAATCAGCCCCAGCATTTT.